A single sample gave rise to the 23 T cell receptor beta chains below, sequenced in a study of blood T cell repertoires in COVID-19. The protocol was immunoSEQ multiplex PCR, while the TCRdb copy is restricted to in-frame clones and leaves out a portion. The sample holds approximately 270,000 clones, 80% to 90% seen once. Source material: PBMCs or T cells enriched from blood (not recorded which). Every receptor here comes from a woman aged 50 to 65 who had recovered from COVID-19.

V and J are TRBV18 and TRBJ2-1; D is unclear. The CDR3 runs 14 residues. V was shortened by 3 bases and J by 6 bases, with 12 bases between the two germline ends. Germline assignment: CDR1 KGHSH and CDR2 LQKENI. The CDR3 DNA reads TGTGCCAGCTCACCCGAGACGCAGGTCAATGAGCAGTTCTTC. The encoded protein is CASSPETQVNEQFF.

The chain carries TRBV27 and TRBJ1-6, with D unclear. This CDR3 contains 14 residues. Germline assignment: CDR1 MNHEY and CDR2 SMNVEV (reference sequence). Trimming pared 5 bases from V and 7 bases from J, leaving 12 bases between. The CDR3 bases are TGTGCCAGCAGTCTAGATTCACTCAATTCACCCCTCCACTTT. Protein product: CASSLDSLNSPLHF.

The CDR3 DNA reads as TGTGCCAGCAGTTTAGATACATCCTCCCCCCAAGCTTTCTTT. It specifies CASSLDTSSPQAFF. The chain couples TRBV27 to TRBJ1-1; D remains ambiguous. Germline assignment: CDR1 MNHEY and CDR2 SMNVEV (reference sequence). Trimming cost V 2 bases and J 9 bases, with 16 bases left between them. This CDR3 has 14 residues.

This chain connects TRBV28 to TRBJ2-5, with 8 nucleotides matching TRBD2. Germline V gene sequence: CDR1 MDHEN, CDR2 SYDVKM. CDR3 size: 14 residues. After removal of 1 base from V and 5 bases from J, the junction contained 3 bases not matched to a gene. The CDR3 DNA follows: TGTGCCAGCAGTTTATTCTTAGCGGGGGAGACCCAGTACTTC. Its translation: CASSLFLAGETQYF.

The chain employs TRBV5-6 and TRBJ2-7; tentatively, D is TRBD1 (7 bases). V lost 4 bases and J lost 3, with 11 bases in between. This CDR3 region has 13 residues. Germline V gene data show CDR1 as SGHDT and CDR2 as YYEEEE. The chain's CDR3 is CASSPGDSYEQYF. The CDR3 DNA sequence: TGTGCCAGCAGCCCGGGGGACAGCTACGAGCAGTACTTC.

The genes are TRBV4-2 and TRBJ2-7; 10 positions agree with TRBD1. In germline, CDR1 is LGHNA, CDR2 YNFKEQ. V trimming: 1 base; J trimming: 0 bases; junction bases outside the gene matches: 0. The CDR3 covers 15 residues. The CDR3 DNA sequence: TGTGCCAGCAGCCAAGGGACAGGGGGCTCCTACGAGCAGTACTTC. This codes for CASSQGTGGSYEQYF.

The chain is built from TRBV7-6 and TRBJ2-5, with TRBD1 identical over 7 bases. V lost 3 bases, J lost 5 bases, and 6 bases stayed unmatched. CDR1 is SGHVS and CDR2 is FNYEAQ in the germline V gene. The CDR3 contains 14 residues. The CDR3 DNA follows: TGTGCCAGCAGCTTGGGACAGCATGGGGAGACCCAGTACTTC. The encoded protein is CASSLGQHGETQYF.

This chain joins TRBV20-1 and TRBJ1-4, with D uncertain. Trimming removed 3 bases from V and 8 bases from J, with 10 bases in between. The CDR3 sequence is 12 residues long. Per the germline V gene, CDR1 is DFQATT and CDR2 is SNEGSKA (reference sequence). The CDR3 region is CSASPLAEKLFF. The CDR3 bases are TGCAGTGCTAGTCCGTTAGCCGAAAAACTGTTTTTT.

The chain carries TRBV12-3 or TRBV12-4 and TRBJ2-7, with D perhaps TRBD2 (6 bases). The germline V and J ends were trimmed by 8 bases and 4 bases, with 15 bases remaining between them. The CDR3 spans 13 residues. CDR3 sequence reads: CASGRTTSYEQYF. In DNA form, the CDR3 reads TGTGCCAGCGGGCGGACTACAAGTTACGAGCAGTACTTC.

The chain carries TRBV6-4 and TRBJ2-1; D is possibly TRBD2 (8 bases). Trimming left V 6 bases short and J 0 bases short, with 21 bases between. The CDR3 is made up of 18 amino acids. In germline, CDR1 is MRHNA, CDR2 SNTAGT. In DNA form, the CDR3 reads TGTGCCAGCAGGACAGGGAGCCTAGCGGGCCGCTCCTACAATGAGCAGTTCTTC. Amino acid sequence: CASRTGSLAGRSYNEQFF.

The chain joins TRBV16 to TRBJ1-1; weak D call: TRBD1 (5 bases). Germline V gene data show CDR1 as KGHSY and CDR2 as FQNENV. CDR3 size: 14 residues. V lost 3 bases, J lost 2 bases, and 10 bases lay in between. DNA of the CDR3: TGTGCCAGCAGCCAGGGCAGGGAAAACACTGAAGCTTTCTTT. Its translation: CASSQGRENTEAFF.

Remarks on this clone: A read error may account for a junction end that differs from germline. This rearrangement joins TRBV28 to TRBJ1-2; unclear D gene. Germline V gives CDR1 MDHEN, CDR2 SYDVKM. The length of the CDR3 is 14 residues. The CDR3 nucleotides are TGTGCCAGCAGTACCTCGGGGTCTAAGTATGGCTACACCTTC. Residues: CASSTSGSKYGYTF.

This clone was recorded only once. The CDR3 region is CASSLTPSYSIPDNEQFF. In DNA form, the CDR3 reads TGTGCCAGCAGTTTAACTCCTTCCTATTCAATCCCTGACAATGAGCAGTTCTTC. The chain employs TRBV27 and TRBJ2-1; unclear D gene. CDR1 MNHEY and CDR2 SMNVEV come from the germline V gene (reference sequence). The CDR3 is 18 residues long. V was trimmed by 2 bases and J by 5 bases, leaving 22 bases between them.

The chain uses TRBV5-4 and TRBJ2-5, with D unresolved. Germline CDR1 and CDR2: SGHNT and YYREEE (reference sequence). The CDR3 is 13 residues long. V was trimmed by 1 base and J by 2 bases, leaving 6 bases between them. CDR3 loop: CASSLPSQETQYF. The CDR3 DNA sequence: TGTGCCAGCAGCTTGCCTAGTCAAGAGACCCAGTACTTC.

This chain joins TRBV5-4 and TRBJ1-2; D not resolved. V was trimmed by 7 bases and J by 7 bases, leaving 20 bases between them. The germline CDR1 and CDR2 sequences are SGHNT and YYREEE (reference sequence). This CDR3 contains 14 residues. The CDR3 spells CASLDTESSVGYTF. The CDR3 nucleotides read TGTGCCAGCCTCGACACCGAATCTTCAGTTGGCTACACCTTC.

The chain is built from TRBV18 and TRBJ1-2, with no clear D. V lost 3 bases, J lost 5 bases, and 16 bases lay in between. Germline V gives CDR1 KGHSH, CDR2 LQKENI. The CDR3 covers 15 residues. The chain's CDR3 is CASSPGGLMGYGYTF. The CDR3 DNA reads TGTGCCAGCTCACCTGGCGGACTTATGGGATATGGCTACACCTTC.

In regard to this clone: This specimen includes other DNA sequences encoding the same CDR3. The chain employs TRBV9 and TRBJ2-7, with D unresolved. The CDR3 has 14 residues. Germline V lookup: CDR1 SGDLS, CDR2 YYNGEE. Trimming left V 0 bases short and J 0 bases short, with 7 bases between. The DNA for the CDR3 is TGTGCCAGCAGCGTAGGGTCTAGCTCCTACGAGCAGTACTTC. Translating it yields CASSVGSSSYEQYF.

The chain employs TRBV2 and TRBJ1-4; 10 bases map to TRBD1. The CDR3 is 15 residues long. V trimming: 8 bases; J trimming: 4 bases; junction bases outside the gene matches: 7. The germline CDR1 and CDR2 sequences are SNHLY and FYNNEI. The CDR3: CASCEGTGDNEKLFF. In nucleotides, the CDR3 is TGTGCCAGCTGCGAGGGGACAGGGGATAATGAAAAACTGTTTTTT.

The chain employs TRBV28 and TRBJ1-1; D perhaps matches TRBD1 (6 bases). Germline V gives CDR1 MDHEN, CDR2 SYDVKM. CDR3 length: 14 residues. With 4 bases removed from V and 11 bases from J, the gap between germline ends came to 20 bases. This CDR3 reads CASSSHRQDLRAFF. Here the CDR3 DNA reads TGTGCCAGCAGTTCACACCGACAGGACCTTCGGGCTTTCTTT.

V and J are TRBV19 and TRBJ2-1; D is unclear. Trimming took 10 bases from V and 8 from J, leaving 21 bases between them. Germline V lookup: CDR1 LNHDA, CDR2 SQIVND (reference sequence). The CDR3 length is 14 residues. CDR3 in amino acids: CATLAPGSFYEQFF. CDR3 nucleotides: TGTGCCACCTTAGCCCCGGGTAGCTTCTATGAGCAGTTCTTC.

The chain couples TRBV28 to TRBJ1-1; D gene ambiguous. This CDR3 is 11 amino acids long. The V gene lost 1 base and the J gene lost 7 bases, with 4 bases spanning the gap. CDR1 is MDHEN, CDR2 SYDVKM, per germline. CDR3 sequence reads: CASSLFGEAFF. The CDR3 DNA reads TGTGCCAGCAGTTTATTCGGTGAAGCTTTCTTT.

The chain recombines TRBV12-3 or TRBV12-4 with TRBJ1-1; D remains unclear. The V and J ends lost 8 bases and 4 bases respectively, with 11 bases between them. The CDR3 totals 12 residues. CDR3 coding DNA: TGTGCCAGCGGCCGAGGGATCACTGAAGCTTTCTTT. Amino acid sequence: CASGRGITEAFF.

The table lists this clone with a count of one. The CDR3 loop is CASTETSGDYNEQFF. The CDR3 DNA reads as TGTGCCAGCACCGAGACTAGCGGAGACTACAATGAGCAGTTCTTC. The V and J genes are TRBV28 and TRBJ2-1; 9 bases align to TRBD2. J was trimmed by 3 bases and V by 7 bases; bases with no gene match: 7. The CDR3 spans 15 residues. Germline values: CDR1 MDHEN, CDR2 SYDVKM.